This TCR beta chain stems from a study of blood T cell repertoires in COVID-19. Germline values: CDR1 MNHEY, CDR2 SVGAGI. Trimming removed 6 bases at V and 4 bases at J, with 12 bases between. The CDR3 loop spans 13 amino acids. Original analysis: The authors estimated nucleated cell counts from reference gene primer amplification. Method: immunoSEQ multiplex PCR; TCRdb's copy keeps in-frame clones and lacks some. The V and J calls and clone size come from that table; D and trimming were worked out from the DNA. The profile shows around 250,000 clones, less than 85% of them singletons. This clonotype was obtained from a woman aged 18-29 years with acute or convalescent COVID-19. Sequenced: peripheral blood. V is TRBV6-5 and J is TRBJ1-2; D might be TRBD1 (6 bases). The CDR3 here is CASSAQGPYGYTF. The CDR3 region has the DNA TGTGCCAGCAGCGCACAGGGTCCCTATGGCTACACCTTC.